The T cell receptor (beta chain) under discussion was sequenced for a study of T-cell memory formation after mild COVID-19. Whole-study results and caveats: CD4+ clones that contracted lay mainly in CM and EM; CD8+ ones lay in EMRA. Certain responding clones were present in pre-infection memory, suggesting participation of cross-reactive memory. Later expanders leaned CD4+, whereas day 15 to 85 contracting clones were balanced CD4/CD8.

As to this clonotype: The antigen is not known.

TCRalpha and TCRbeta libraries used 5'RACE with constant-segment primers and UMIs. MiXCR, applied by TCRdb to the 5' RACE reads, yields one record per CDR3 protein. Here the sample spans just under 150,000 distinct CDR3 sequences, around 21% being singletons. This TCR was recovered from an adult woman who had mild COVID-19 (a few samples of this study predate the infection). Cell type and time point are not known. Specimen: PBMCs or a T cell subset sorted from them (not recorded which).

The CDR3 nucleotides are TGTGCCAGCAGCTTAGGACTAGCAACCTCCCAAGATACGCAGTATTTT. Translation: CASSLGLATSQDTQYF. The rearrangement joins TRBV7-2 to TRBJ2-3; 7 bases match TRBD2. CDR3 length: 16 residues. V was clipped by 1 base and J by 5 bases; unmatched bases: 9. Germline V gene lookup returns CDR1 SGHTA and CDR2 FQGNSA.